The 18 T cell receptor beta chains reported below all come from one sample, sequenced in a study of technical replicates of blood from a handful of donors. TCRdb's table, derived via immunoSEQ multiplex PCR, lists solely in-frame clones and lacks some. The sample yields roughly 59,000 clones, about 86% seen once. Sequencing was carried out using PBMCs. The receptors derive from a human donor in good health. Some clones in this sample may be carry-over from other donors' samples.

The chain employs TRBV5-4 and TRBJ1-1; no clear D. This CDR3 is 13 amino acids long. Germline V gene lookup returns CDR1 SGHNT and CDR2 YYREEE (reference sequence). Between the trimmed V and J ends, which lost 4 bases and 4 bases, there was a span of 11 bases. Written as DNA, the CDR3 is TGTGCCAGCAGCCTGCTTAGACTCACTGAAGCTTTCTTT. Translating it yields CASSLLRLTEAFF.

In its sample, this clone was seen once. V gene TRBV5-1 combines with J gene TRBJ2-1, with 7 positions matching TRBD2. Unmatched junction bases numbered 5, after V lost 1 base and J lost 7 bases. Germline V gene lookup returns CDR1 SGHRS and CDR2 YFSETQ. The CDR3 length is 14 residues. CDR3 sequence reads: CASSLTSAVNEQFF. Here the CDR3 DNA reads TGCGCCAGCAGCTTGACTAGCGCCGTGAATGAGCAGTTCTTC.

A note on this clone: Other DNA sequences in the same sample also yield this CDR3. The genes are TRBV27 and TRBJ2-7; perhaps TRBD1 as D (6 bases). The CDR3 is 13 residues long. Trimming stripped 5 bases from V and 1 base from J, with 9 bases between. Germline V lookup: CDR1 MNHEY, CDR2 SMNVEV (reference sequence). The CDR3 nucleotides read TGTGCCAGCAGTCTCCAGGGGTCCTACGAGCAGTACTTC. It translates to CASSLQGSYEQYF.

The gene calls are TRBV19 and TRBJ2-5, with 11 nucleotides matching TRBD2. The V gene end was trimmed by 3 bases and the J gene end by 1 base; junction bases not matched to a gene: 4. This CDR3 contains 16 residues. CDR1 LNHDA and CDR2 SQIVND come from the germline V gene (reference sequence). As DNA, the CDR3 is TGTGCCAGTAGTATTTCTGGGACTAGCGGCCAAGAGACCCAGTACTTC. Translating it yields CASSISGTSGQETQYF.

In nucleotides, the CDR3 is TGCAGCGTTGACCTGACTAGCGGCGGGGTTTATGAGCAGTTCTTC. It translates to CSVDLTSGGVYEQFF. V gene TRBV29-1 combines with J gene TRBJ2-1; 9 bases map to TRBD2. Germline V CDR1 and CDR2: SQVTM, ANQGSEA. V dropped 3 bases and J dropped 8; count of bases not matched to a gene: 11. This CDR3 is 15 amino acids long.

A single count supports this clone. The chain recombines TRBV7-2 with TRBJ2-7; 7 nucleotides match TRBD2. The germline V gene encodes CDR1 SGHTA and CDR2 FQGNSA. The junction had 8 bases not matched to a gene; V was cut back by 5 bases and J by 1 base. The CDR3 is made up of 15 amino acids. CDR3 in amino acids: CASSVGGTSSYEQYF. For the CDR3, the DNA is TGTGCCAGCAGCGTGGGGGGGACTTCTTCCTACGAGCAGTACTTC. The whole variable domain, remainder taken from reference TRBV7-2 and TRBJ2-7, is GAGVSQSPSNKVTEKGKDVELRCDPISGHTALYWYRQSLGQGLEFLIYFQGNSAPDKSGLPSDRFSAERTGGSVSTLTIQRTQQEDSAVYLCASSVGGTSSYEQYFGPGTRLTVT.

This clone has only a few counts. The chain has TRBV7-9 and TRBJ1-1; 9 positions match TRBD1. The germline V gene encodes CDR1 SEHNR and CDR2 FQNEAQ (reference sequence). CDR3 length: 14 amino acids. V trimming: 4 bases; J trimming: 3 bases; junction bases outside the gene matches: 3. The CDR3 DNA reads TGTGCCAGCAGCTCCCGGGACAGGGACACTGAAGCTTTCTTT. Protein: CASSSRDRDTEAFF.

V and J are TRBV27 and TRBJ2-3; 9 nucleotides match TRBD2. V was pared by 0 bases and J by 2 bases, with 3 bases of the junction left unmatched. CDR3 length: 16 amino acids. Germline loops: CDR1 MNHEY, CDR2 SMNVEV (reference sequence). The CDR3 DNA sequence: TGTGCCAGCAGTTTATCCCCTAGCGGGACCACAGATACGCAGTATTTT. Residues: CASSLSPSGTTDTQYF.

The rearrangement links TRBV18 to TRBJ2-7, with D perhaps matching TRBD1 (6 bases). The CDR3 is 14 residues long. Trimming stripped 6 bases from V and 7 bases from J, with 19 bases between. The germline V gene has CDR1 KGHSH and CDR2 LQKENI. The CDR3 is CASSPGAGVQEQYF. DNA for the CDR3: TGTGCCAGCTCCCCAGGGGCAGGGGTCCAAGAGCAGTACTTC.

The chain has TRBV9 and TRBJ2-3; 12 bases align to TRBD2. The ends lost 4 bases at V and 6 bases at J; junction bases unmatched: 6. CDR3 size: 15 residues. Germline CDR1 is SGDLS and CDR2 is YYNGEE. DNA for the CDR3: TGTGCCAGCAGCCAAGGGGGACTAGCGGGCGATACGCAGTATTTT. This gives the protein CASSQGGLAGDTQYF.

The chain combines TRBV18 with TRBJ2-1, with a weak D call TRBD1 (7 bases). Germline CDR1 KGHSH, CDR2 LQKENI. Trimming left V 6 bases short and J 6 bases short, with 12 bases between. The CDR3 is made up of 13 amino acids. CDR3 DNA: TGTGCCAGCTCCCTCCAGGGGGGCAATGAGCAGTTCTTC. This codes for CASSLQGGNEQFF.

The chain combines TRBV6-6 with TRBJ1-3, with unresolved D. Trimming removed 5 bases from V and 2 bases from J, with 16 bases in between. The CDR3 runs to 16 residues. Germline V CDR1 and CDR2: MNHNY, SVGAGI (reference sequence). The CDR3 coding sequence is TGTGCCAGCAGTCACCCAGTCGGGAGGGCTGGAAACACCATATATTTT. Protein sequence: CASSHPVGRAGNTIYF.

The chain joins TRBV28 to TRBJ2-7, with TRBD2 matching 9 bases. This CDR3 spans 15 amino acids. Germline V lookup: CDR1 MDHEN, CDR2 SYDVKM. After removal of 4 bases from V and 1 base from J, the junction contained 5 bases not matched to a gene. The CDR3 DNA follows: TGTGCCAGCAGTTCAACGACTAGCGGATCCTACGAGCAGTACTTC. Translated, it gives CASSSTTSGSYEQYF.

This chain uses TRBV19 with TRBJ2-3; a weak D match, TRBD2 (6 bases). The CDR3 consists of 14 residues. V lost 5 bases and J 2 bases, leaving 11 bases between the germline ends. Germline-derived CDR1 and CDR2 are LNHDA and SQIVND (reference sequence). The CDR3 DNA reads as TGTGCCAGTAGTTGGGGACTTTACACAGATACGCAGTATTTT. Its translation is CASSWGLYTDTQYF.

The chain employs TRBV6-5 and TRBJ1-6, with TRBD1 identical over 7 bases. The CDR3 totals 15 residues. The germline CDR1 and CDR2 sequences are MNHEY and SVGAGI. V lost 5 bases and J lost 10; bases outside the gene matches: 11. The CDR3 nucleotides are TGTGCCAGCAGTAGATCGACAGGGTTTTACTCACCCCTCCACTTT. Residues: CASSRSTGFYSPLHF.

This clone was picked up one time. The chain carries TRBV5-1 and TRBJ2-7; no clear D. Germline CDR1 and CDR2: SGHRS and YFSETQ. This CDR3 comprises 15 residues. Trimming removed 0 bases from V and 0 bases from J, with 10 bases in between. The CDR3 is CASSLELLSSYEQYF. The CDR3 DNA reads as TGCGCCAGCAGCTTGGAACTCCTGAGCTCCTACGAGCAGTACTTC.

The chain links TRBV21-1 to TRBJ2-5; whether TRBD1, the table's D call, matches the DNA was not checked. TRBV21-1 is assigned pseudogene status. There are 16 residues in the CDR3. The CDR3 DNA is TGTGCCAGCAGCAAAAAGTCCGACAGCAGACAAGAGACCCAGTACTTC. Protein sequence: CASSKKSDSRQETQYF.

J is TRBJ2-1 and V is TRBV4-3, with 10 bases matching TRBD2. V trimming: 0 bases; J trimming: 4 bases; junction bases outside the gene matches: 3. The CDR3 contains 16 residues. Germline lookup yields CDR1 LGHNA and CDR2 YSLEER. The CDR3: CASSQDVAGGYNEQFF. The CDR3 region has the DNA TGCGCCAGCAGCCAAGATGTAGCGGGAGGTTACAATGAGCAGTTCTTC.